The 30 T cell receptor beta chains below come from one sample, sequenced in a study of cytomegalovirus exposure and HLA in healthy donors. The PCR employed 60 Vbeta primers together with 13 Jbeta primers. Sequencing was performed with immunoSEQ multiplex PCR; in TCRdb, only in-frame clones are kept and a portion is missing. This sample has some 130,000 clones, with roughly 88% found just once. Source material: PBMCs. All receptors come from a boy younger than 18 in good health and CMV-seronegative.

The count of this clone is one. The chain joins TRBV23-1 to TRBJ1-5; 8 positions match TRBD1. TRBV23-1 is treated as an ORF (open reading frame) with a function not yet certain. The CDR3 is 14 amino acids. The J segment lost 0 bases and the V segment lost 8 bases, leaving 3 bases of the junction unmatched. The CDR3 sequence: CASGQGHSNQPQHF. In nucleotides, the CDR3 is TGCGCCAGCGGACAGGGTCATAGCAATCAGCCCCAGCATTTT.

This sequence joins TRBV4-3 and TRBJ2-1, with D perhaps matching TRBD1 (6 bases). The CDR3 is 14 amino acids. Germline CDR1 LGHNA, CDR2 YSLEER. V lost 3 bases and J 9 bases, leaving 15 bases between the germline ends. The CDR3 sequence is CASSHRARGSEQFF. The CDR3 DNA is TGCGCCAGCAGCCATAGGGCTAGGGGGAGTGAGCAGTTCTTC.

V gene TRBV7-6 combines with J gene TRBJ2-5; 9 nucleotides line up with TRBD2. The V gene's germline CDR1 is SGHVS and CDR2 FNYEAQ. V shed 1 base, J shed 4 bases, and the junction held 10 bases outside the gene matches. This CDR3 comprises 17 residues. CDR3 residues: CASSLGRLAEGGETQYF. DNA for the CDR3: TGTGCCAGCAGCTTAGGTCGACTAGCGGAGGGCGGAGAGACCCAGTACTTC.

For the CDR3, the DNA is TGTGCCAGCAGCTCAAAAAGTAGCGGGAGGAGGTACGAGCAGTACTTC. Translating gives CASSSKSSGRRYEQYF. The chain recombines TRBV7-2 with TRBJ2-7; 10 bases fit TRBD2. V trimming: 4 bases; J trimming: 4 bases; junction bases outside the gene matches: 10. From germline, CDR1 is SGHTA and CDR2 FQGNSA. CDR3 size: 16 residues.

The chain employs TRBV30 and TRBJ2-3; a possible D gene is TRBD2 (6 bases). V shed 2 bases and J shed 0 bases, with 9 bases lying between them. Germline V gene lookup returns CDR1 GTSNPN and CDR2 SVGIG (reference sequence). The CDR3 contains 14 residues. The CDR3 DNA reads TGTGCCTGGAGTACTAGCCGCAGCACAGATACGCAGTATTTT. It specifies CAWSTSRSTDTQYF.

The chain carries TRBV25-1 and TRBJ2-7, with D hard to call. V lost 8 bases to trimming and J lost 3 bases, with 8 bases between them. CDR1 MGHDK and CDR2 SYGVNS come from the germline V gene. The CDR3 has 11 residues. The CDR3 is CASDNDYEQYF. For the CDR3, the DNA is TGTGCCAGCGACAATGACTACGAGCAGTACTTC.

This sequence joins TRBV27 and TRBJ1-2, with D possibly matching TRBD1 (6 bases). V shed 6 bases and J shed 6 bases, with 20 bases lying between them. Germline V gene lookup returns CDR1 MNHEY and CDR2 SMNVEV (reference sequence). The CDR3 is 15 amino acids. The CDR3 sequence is CASSKGMGGADGYTF. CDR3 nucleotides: TGTGCCAGCAGCAAAGGAATGGGGGGGGCCGATGGCTACACCTTC.

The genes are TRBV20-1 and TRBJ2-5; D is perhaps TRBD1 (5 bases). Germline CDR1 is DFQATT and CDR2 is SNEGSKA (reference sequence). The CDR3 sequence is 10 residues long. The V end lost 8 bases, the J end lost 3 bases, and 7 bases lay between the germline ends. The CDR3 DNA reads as TGCAGTTTAGGGGAAGAGACCCAGTACTTC. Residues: CSLGEETQYF.

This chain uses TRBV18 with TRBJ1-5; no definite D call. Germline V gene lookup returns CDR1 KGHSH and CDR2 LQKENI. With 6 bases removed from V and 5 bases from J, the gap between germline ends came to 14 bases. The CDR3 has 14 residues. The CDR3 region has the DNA TGTGCCAGCTCGGCGGAGTTTATGGATCAGCCCCAGCATTTT. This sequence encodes CASSAEFMDQPQHF.

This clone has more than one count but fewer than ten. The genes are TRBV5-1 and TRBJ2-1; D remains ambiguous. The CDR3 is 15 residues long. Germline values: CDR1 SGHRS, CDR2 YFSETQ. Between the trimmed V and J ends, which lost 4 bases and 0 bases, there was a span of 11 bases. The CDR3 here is CASSPDTRSYNEQFF. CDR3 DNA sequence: TGCGCCAGCAGCCCCGACACCCGCTCCTACAATGAGCAGTTCTTC.

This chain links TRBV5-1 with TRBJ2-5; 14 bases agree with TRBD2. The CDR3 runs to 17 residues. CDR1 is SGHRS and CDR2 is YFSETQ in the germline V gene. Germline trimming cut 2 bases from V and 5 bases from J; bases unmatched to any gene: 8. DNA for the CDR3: TGCGCCAGCAGCTTCGGGACTAGCGGGAGTAGGGGGGAGACCCAGTACTTC. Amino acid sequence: CASSFGTSGSRGETQYF.

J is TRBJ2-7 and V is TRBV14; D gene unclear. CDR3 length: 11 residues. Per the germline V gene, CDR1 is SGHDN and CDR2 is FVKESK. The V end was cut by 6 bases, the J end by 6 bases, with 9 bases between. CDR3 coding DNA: TGTGCCAGCAGTTGGGCCGGCGAGCAGTACTTC. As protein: CASSWAGEQYF.

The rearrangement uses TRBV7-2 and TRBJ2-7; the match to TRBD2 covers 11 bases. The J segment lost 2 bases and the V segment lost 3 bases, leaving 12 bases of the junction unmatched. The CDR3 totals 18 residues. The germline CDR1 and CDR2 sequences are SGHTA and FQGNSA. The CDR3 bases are TGTGCCAGCAGCTTGAGGGGGATAGCGGGAGGGCAAACCTACGAGCAGTACTTC. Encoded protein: CASSLRGIAGGQTYEQYF.

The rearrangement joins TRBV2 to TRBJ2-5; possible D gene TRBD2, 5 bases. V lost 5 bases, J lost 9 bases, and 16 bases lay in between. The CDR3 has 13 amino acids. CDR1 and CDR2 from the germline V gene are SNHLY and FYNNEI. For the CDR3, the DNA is TGTGCCAGCAGTCTCGGGGTAGAGGTGGCCCAGTACTTC. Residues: CASSLGVEVAQYF.

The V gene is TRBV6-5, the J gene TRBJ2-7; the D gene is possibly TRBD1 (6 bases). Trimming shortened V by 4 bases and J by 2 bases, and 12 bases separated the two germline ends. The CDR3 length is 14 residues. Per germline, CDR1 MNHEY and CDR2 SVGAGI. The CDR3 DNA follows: TGTGCCAGCAGTTTATGGGACAACCCCTACGAGCAGTACTTC. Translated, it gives CASSLWDNPYEQYF.

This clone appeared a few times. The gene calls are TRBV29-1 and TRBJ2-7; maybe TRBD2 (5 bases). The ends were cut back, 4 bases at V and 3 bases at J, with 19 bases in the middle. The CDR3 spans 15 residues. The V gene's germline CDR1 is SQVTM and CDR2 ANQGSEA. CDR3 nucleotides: TGCAGCGTTGCTGCCCCGACCGGGAACTTCTACGAGCAGTACTTC. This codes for CSVAAPTGNFYEQYF.

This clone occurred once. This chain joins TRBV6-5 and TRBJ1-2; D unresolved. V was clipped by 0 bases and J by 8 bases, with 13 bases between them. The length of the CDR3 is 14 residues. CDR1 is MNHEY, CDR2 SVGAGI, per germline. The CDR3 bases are TGTGCCAGCAGTTACTCGGAGGGCGTGGGCGGCTACACCTTC. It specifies CASSYSEGVGGYTF.

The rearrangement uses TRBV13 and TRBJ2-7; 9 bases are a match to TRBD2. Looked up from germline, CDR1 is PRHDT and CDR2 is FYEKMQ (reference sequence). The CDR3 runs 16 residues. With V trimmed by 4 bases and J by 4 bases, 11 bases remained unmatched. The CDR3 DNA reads TGTGCCAGCAGCTCCCACGCGAGCGGGAGGAGTTACGAGCAGTACTTC. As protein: CASSSHASGRSYEQYF.

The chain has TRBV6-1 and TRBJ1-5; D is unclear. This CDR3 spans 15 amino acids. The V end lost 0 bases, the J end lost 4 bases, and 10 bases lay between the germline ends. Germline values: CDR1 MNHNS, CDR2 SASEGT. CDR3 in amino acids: CASSEALTRNQPQHF. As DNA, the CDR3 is TGTGCCAGCAGTGAAGCGTTGACACGTAATCAGCCCCAGCATTTT.

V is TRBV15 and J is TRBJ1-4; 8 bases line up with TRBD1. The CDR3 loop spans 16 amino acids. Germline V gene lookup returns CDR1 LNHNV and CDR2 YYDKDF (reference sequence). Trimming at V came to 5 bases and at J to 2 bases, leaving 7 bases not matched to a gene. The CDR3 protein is CATSGAGGGTNEKLFF. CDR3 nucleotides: TGTGCCACCAGCGGGGCAGGGGGCGGGACTAATGAAAAACTGTTTTTT. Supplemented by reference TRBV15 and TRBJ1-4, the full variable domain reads DAMVIQNPRYQVTQFGKPVTLSCSQTLNHNVMYWYQQKSSQAPKLLFHYYDKDFNNEADTPDNFQSRRPNTSFCFLDIRSPGLGDTAMYLCATSGAGGGTNEKLFFGSGTQLSVL.

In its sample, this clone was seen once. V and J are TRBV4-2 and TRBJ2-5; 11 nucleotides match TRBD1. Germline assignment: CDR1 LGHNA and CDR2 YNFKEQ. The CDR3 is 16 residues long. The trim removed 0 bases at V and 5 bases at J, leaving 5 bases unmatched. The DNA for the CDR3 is TGTGCCAGCAGCCAAGAGTGGGACAGGGGGTTTGAGACCCAGTACTTC. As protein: CASSQEWDRGFETQYF.

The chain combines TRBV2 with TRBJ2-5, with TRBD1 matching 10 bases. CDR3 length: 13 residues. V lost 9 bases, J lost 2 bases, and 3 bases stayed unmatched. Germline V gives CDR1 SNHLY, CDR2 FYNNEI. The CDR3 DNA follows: TGTGCCAGGGAGGGACAGGGGCAAGAGACCCAGTACTTC. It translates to CAREGQGQETQYF.

CDR3 in DNA: TGTGCCAGCAGCGTCACTTCGGGAACTGAAGCTTTCTTT. Its protein is CASSVTSGTEAFF. The V and J genes are TRBV9 and TRBJ1-1; D remains ambiguous. V was shortened by 2 bases and J by 5 bases, with 10 bases between the two germline ends. The CDR3 extends over 13 amino acids. Per the germline V gene, CDR1 is SGDLS and CDR2 is YYNGEE.

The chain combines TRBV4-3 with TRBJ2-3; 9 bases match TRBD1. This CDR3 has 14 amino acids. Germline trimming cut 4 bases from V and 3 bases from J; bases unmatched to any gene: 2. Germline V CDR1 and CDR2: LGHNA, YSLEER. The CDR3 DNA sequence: TGCGCCAGCAGCCCGACAGGGGGGACAGATACGCAGTATTTT. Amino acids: CASSPTGGTDTQYF.

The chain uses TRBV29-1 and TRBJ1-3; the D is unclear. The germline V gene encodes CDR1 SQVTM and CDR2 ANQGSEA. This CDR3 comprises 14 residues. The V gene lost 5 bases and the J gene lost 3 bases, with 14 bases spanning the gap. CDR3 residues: CSVSKGVGGNTIYF. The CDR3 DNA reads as TGCAGCGTTTCTAAAGGAGTAGGTGGAAACACCATATATTTT.

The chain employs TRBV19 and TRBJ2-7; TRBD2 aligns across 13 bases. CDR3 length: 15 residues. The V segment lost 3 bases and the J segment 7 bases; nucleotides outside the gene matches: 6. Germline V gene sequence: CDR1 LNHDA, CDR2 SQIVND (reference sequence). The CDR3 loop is CASSILPGLAGEQYF. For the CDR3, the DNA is TGTGCCAGTAGTATCCTTCCGGGACTAGCGGGGGAGCAGTACTTC.

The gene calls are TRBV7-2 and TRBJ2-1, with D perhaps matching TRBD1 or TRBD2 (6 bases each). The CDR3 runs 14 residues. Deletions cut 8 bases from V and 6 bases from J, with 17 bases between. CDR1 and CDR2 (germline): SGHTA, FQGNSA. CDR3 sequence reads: CASVLGGGGNEQFF. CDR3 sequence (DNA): TGTGCCAGCGTCTTAGGGGGAGGAGGCAATGAGCAGTTCTTC.

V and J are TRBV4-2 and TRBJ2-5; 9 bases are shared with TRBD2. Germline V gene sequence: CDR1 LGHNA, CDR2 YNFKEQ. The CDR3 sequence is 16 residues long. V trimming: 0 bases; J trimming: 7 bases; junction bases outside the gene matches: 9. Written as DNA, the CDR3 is TGTGCCAGCAGCCAAGATGGTAGCGGGAGAGTCGGGACCCAGTACTTC. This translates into CASSQDGSGRVGTQYF.

The CDR3 is CASSVAEDPPGQGAYEQYF. CDR3 nucleotide sequence: TGTGCCAGCAGCGTAGCAGAGGACCCCCCGGGACAGGGGGCTTACGAGCAGTACTTC. This chain links TRBV9 with TRBJ2-7; TRBD1 matches 12 bases. Trimming cost V 0 bases and J 4 bases; bases outside gene matches: 14. Germline V CDR1 and CDR2: SGDLS, YYNGEE. This CDR3 has 19 residues.

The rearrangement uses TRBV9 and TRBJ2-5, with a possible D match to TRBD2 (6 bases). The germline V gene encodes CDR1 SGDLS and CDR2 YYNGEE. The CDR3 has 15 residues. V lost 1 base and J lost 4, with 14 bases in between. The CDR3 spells CASSVSPQGGETQYF. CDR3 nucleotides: TGTGCCAGCAGCGTATCCCCCCAGGGAGGAGAGACCCAGTACTTC.